The 29 T cell receptor beta chains given below trace back to one sample, sequenced in a study of beta chain features in type 1 diabetes. The antigens for these receptors are not known. TCRB transcripts that were expressed got sequenced, as all of the isolated RNA had been reverse transcribed. Method: immunoSEQ multiplex PCR; TCRdb's copy keeps in-frame clones and lacks some. Of around 100,000 clones in the sample, about 26% were seen once. Findings and caveats of the study: Among patients with Type 1 diabetes, TCRB CDR3s were moderately but significantly shorter in every one of the four CD4+ subsets.

Sample: central memory CD4+ T cells from blood. The receptors were gathered from a woman under 30 with type 1 diabetes.

This chain uses TRBV5-1 with TRBJ2-2; maybe TRBD2 (5 bases). This CDR3 is built from 15 residues. Looked up from germline, CDR1 is SGHRS and CDR2 is YFSETQ. V lost 4 bases and J lost 2, with 12 bases in between. The CDR3 nucleotides read TGCGCCAGCAGCGAGGGAGTTGTCAACACCGGGGAGCTGTTTTTT. Encoded protein: CASSEGVVNTGELFF.

The chain employs TRBV18 and TRBJ1-2; possibly TRBD1 for D (6 bases). Deletions cut 0 bases from V and 8 bases from J, with 10 bases between. The germline gives CDR1 KGHSH, CDR2 LQKENI. There are 13 residues in the CDR3. CDR3 bases: TGTGCCAGCTCACCACCCGCAGGGGTGGGCTACACCTTC. Protein product: CASSPPAGVGYTF.

This clone was recorded a few times. The chain joins TRBV18 to TRBJ2-1; TRBD2 matches at 10 bases. CDR1 and CDR2 (germline): KGHSH, LQKENI. V was pared by 4 bases and J by 7 bases, with 7 bases of the junction left unmatched. The CDR3 runs to 15 residues. The CDR3 DNA sequence: TGTGCCAGCTCACGATCGCTAGCGGGAGAGAATGAGCAGTTCTTC. This sequence encodes CASSRSLAGENEQFF.

The genes are TRBV28 and TRBJ2-7; D is possibly TRBD1 (5 bases). Trimming took 5 bases from V and 5 from J, leaving 13 bases between them. The CDR3 spans 13 residues. The germline V gene encodes CDR1 MDHEN and CDR2 SYDVKM. The CDR3 is CASSPRAGHEQYF. The CDR3 DNA reads TGTGCCAGCAGTCCCCGGGCAGGGCACGAGCAGTACTTC. The full variable domain, with the rest looked up from reference TRBV28 and TRBJ2-7, is DVKVTQSSRYLVKRTGEKVFLECVQDMDHENMFWYRQDPGLGLRLIYFSYDVKMKEKGDIPEGYSVSREKKERFSLILESASTNQTSMYLCASSPRAGHEQYFGPGTRLTVT.

This clone was seen a few times. CDR3 sequence: CASREQYNEQFF. The DNA of the CDR3 is TGTGCCAGCAGGGAGCAGTACAATGAGCAGTTCTTC. The rearrangement links TRBV2 to TRBJ2-1; the D is unclear. Germline assignment: CDR1 SNHLY and CDR2 FYNNEI. V was cut by 6 bases and J by 4 bases, with 7 bases left in between. The CDR3 is made up of 12 amino acids.

The chain couples TRBV5-1 to TRBJ2-2; the D is unclear. The V end was cut by 2 bases, the J end by 6 bases, with 14 bases between. The CDR3 length is 15 residues. Germline assignment: CDR1 SGHRS and CDR2 YFSETQ. DNA of the CDR3: TGCGCCAGCAGCTTACGTTGGCCCGAATCCGGGGAGCTGTTTTTT. It specifies CASSLRWPESGELFF.

The V gene is TRBV11-2, the J gene TRBJ2-7; TRBD2 aligns across 10 bases. Per the germline V gene, CDR1 is SGHAT and CDR2 is FQNNGV. The CDR3 consists of 17 residues. J was trimmed by 6 bases and V by 5 bases; bases with no gene match: 16. The CDR3: CASSPPARLAGVSEQYV. The CDR3 bases are TGTGCCAGCAGCCCGCCCGCGCGGCTAGCGGGGGTCTCCGAGCAGTACGTC.

The sample holds a few counts of this clone. The rearrangement uses TRBV29-1 and TRBJ2-3, with 8 bases identical to TRBD2. This CDR3 is built from 18 residues. CDR1 and CDR2 (germline): SQVTM, ANQGSEA. Trimming at V came to 5 bases and at J to 0 bases, leaving 16 bases not matched to a gene. This chain's CDR3 is CSVFPTSGGSKSTDTQYF. The CDR3 DNA reads as TGCAGCGTTTTCCCAACTAGCGGAGGGAGCAAGAGCACAGATACGCAGTATTTT.

The CDR3 protein is CSVEGQLNTEAFF. The CDR3 bases are TGCAGCGTTGAGGGGCAGTTGAACACTGAAGCTTTCTTT. This chain connects TRBV29-1 to TRBJ1-1; maybe TRBD1 (5 bases). Germline CDR1 SQVTM, CDR2 ANQGSEA. Trimming took 3 bases from V and 0 from J, leaving 8 bases between them. This CDR3 contains 13 residues.

The chain combines TRBV11-2 with TRBJ1-3, with no clear D. There are 16 residues in the CDR3. CDR1 and CDR2 from the germline V gene are SGHAT and FQNNGV. The germline V and J ends were trimmed by 4 bases and 0 bases, with 13 bases remaining between them. CDR3 region: CASSYGQTISGNTIYF. CDR3 nucleotides: TGTGCCAGCAGCTATGGGCAGACTATCTCTGGAAACACCATATATTTT.

V gene TRBV10-2 combines with J gene TRBJ1-4, with D possibly being TRBD1 (6 bases). Trimming removed 3 bases at V and 3 bases at J, with 11 bases between. The CDR3 consists of 15 residues. Germline V lookup: CDR1 WSHSY, CDR2 SAAADI. The CDR3 sequence is CASSDPGDANEKLFF. CDR3 DNA: TGCGCCAGCAGTGATCCAGGGGACGCTAATGAAAAACTGTTTTTT.

This clone has only a few counts. The chain combines TRBV6-5 with TRBJ1-1; 7 nucleotides align to TRBD1. With 0 bases clipped from V and 1 base from J, the junction kept 2 bases outside the gene matches. The CDR3 extends over 15 amino acids. From germline, CDR1 is MNHEY and CDR2 SVGAGI. This chain's CDR3 is CASSYSSGGNTEAFF. Written as DNA, the CDR3 is TGTGCCAGCAGTTACTCTTCAGGGGGGAACACTGAAGCTTTCTTT.

The chain employs TRBV6-4 and TRBJ1-2; tentatively, D is TRBD1 (5 bases). Germline V gene lookup returns CDR1 MRHNA and CDR2 SNTAGT. The CDR3 runs to 14 residues. Deletions cut 0 bases from V and 2 bases from J, with 7 bases between. The chain's CDR3 is CASSDSKGNYGYTF. In nucleotides, the CDR3 is TGTGCCAGCAGTGACTCGAAGGGGAACTATGGCTACACCTTC.

This clone was found a few times. The chain links TRBV28 to TRBJ1-2; TRBD1 agrees at 9 bases. CDR3 size: 15 residues. V shed 5 bases, J shed 4 bases, and the junction held 8 bases outside the gene matches. CDR1 and CDR2 (germline): MDHEN, SYDVKM. The CDR3 spells CASSPPGQGAYGYTF. Written as DNA, the CDR3 is TGTGCCAGCAGTCCTCCGGGACAGGGCGCCTATGGCTACACCTTC.

The V and J genes are TRBV25-1 and TRBJ2-7, with TRBD2 identical over 7 bases. Germline trimming cut 2 bases from V and 2 bases from J; bases unmatched to any gene: 6. The CDR3 runs 15 residues. Germline values: CDR1 MGHDK, CDR2 SYGVNS. CDR3 DNA: TGTGCCAGCAGTGAAACCCAGCGGGGTCCCTACGAGCAGTACTTC. It specifies CASSETQRGPYEQYF.

CDR3 bases: TGTGCCAGCTCACCGGGACAGGGGGTAGGCCAGCCCCAGCATTTT. Translating it yields CASSPGQGVGQPQHF. The J gene is TRBJ1-5, the V gene TRBV18, with TRBD1 matching over 11 bases. J lost 7 bases, V lost 3 bases, and 5 bases had no gene match. The V gene's germline CDR1 is KGHSH and CDR2 LQKENI. The CDR3 has 15 residues.

This clone came up a few times. The rearrangement links TRBV4-1 to TRBJ2-3, with 8 bases identical to TRBD2. The CDR3 spans 15 residues. CDR1 MGHRA and CDR2 YSYEKL come from the germline V gene. V was clipped by 2 bases and J by 6 bases; unmatched bases: 7. The CDR3 DNA sequence: TGCGCCAGCAGCCAACCGGGACTAGGAGGCGATACGCAGTATTTT. This sequence encodes CASSQPGLGGDTQYF.

V is TRBV4-1 and J is TRBJ2-7; 12 bases match TRBD2. Unmatched junction bases numbered 5, after V lost 4 bases and J lost 4 bases. Germline-derived CDR1 and CDR2 are MGHRA and YSYEKL. The CDR3 is 15 residues long. The CDR3 DNA is TGCGCCAGCAGCCCTAGGACTAGCGGGGTTTACGAGCAGTACTTC. Its protein product is CASSPRTSGVYEQYF.

The table lists this clone with a few counts. This chain uses TRBV5-1 with TRBJ1-3; 9 bases match TRBD1. The ends lost 4 bases at V and 0 bases at J; junction bases unmatched: 5. The germline V gene has CDR1 SGHRS and CDR2 YFSETQ. The CDR3 sequence is 16 residues long. As DNA, the CDR3 is TGCGCCAGCAGCCAACCGGGACAGGGCTCTGGAAACACCATATATTTT. Translated, it gives CASSQPGQGSGNTIYF.

This clone has a single count. The CDR3 DNA reads TGTGCCAGCAGCTTGCAGGGGGTTAATGAAAAACTGTTTTTT. Protein product: CASSLQGVNEKLFF. The chain carries TRBV5-4 and TRBJ1-4, with TRBD1 matching 7 bases. Trimming removed 1 base from V and 4 bases from J; junction bases left unmatched: 1. Germline V lookup: CDR1 SGHNT, CDR2 YYREEE (reference sequence). The CDR3 runs to 14 residues.

The chain recombines TRBV19 with TRBJ1-2; D is undetermined. Between the trimmed V and J ends, which lost 2 bases and 3 bases, there was a span of 13 bases. The CDR3 contains 15 residues. Germline CDR1 LNHDA, CDR2 SQIVND (reference sequence). The DNA for the CDR3 is TGTGCCAGTAGTATAACCCAACTAGGAGACTATGGCTACACCTTC. It yields the protein CASSITQLGDYGYTF.

This rearrangement joins TRBV7-2 to TRBJ2-2, with 7 bases matching TRBD1. J lost 5 bases, V lost 5 bases, and 2 bases had no gene match. CDR3 length: 13 amino acids. Per the germline V gene, CDR1 is SGHTA and CDR2 is FQGNSA. The DNA of the CDR3 is TGTGCCAGCAGCGCACAGGGGACCGGGGAGCTGTTTTTT. Its translation: CASSAQGTGELFF.

The CDR3 is CASSPRAGSNGYTF. CDR3 DNA sequence: TGTGCCAGCTCACCACGGGCAGGAAGTAATGGCTACACCTTC. The genes are TRBV18 and TRBJ1-2; no clear D. The CDR3 contains 14 residues. Trimming cost V 1 base and J 6 bases, with 12 bases left between them. The V gene's germline CDR1 is KGHSH and CDR2 LQKENI.

The chain recombines TRBV5-4 with TRBJ2-1; the D is unclear. The length of the CDR3 is 12 residues. Trimming left V 3 bases short and J 9 bases short, with 10 bases between. The germline V gene encodes CDR1 SGHNT and CDR2 YYREEE (reference sequence). The CDR3 is CASSSFTPEQFF. CDR3 nucleotides: TGTGCCAGCAGCTCTTTCACTCCTGAGCAGTTCTTC. The full variable domain, in which reference TRBV5-4 and TRBJ2-1 provide the parts outside the CDR3, is ETGVTQSPTHLIKTRGQQVTLRCSSQSGHNTVSWYQQALGQGPQFIFQYYREEENGRGNFPPRFSGLQFPNYSSELNVNALELDDSALYLCASSSFTPEQFFGPGTRLTVL.

This clone was seen more than once but under ten times. The chain joins TRBV15 to TRBJ2-1, with TRBD1 as a possible D gene (6 bases). This CDR3 is built from 14 residues. Deletions cut 3 bases from V and 8 bases from J, with 14 bases between. The germline gives CDR1 LNHNV, CDR2 YYDKDF (reference sequence). This CDR3 reads CATSRGDRIDEQFF. CDR3 coding DNA: TGTGCCACCAGCAGGGGTGACAGGATAGATGAGCAGTTCTTC.

The CDR3 DNA is TGTGCCAGCAGTTTGGTAGGGACTAGCGGCTCCTACGAGCAGTACTTC. Amino acids: CASSLVGTSGSYEQYF. The chain combines TRBV28 with TRBJ2-7; 11 nucleotides line up with TRBD2. The CDR3 consists of 16 residues. Germline V gene data show CDR1 as MDHEN and CDR2 as SYDVKM. The V and J ends lost 3 bases and 0 bases, in that order; junction bases with no gene match: 4.

This clone was seen a single time. The CDR3 coding sequence is TGTGCCTGGTTCATATTGGGGAGGGGCTACACCTTC. Protein sequence: CAWFILGRGYTF. The V call is TRBV30, the J call TRBJ1-2; D ambiguous. The CDR3 loop spans 12 amino acids. V gave up 5 bases and J gave up 8 bases, with 15 bases separating them. Germline-derived CDR1 and CDR2 are GTSNPN and SVGIG (reference sequence). Drawing the rest from reference TRBV30 and TRBJ1-2, the complete variable domain is SQTIHQWPATLVQPVGSPLSLECTVEGTSNPNLYWYRQAAGRGLQLLFYSVGIGQISSEVPQNLSASRPQDRQFILSSKKLLLSDSGFYLCAWFILGRGYTFGSGTRLTVV.

This chain links TRBV5-1 with TRBJ1-1; 7 bases are shared with TRBD1. V was pared by 0 bases and J by 6 bases, with 8 bases of the junction left unmatched. CDR1 and CDR2 from the germline V gene are SGHRS and YFSETQ. There are 15 residues in the CDR3. This CDR3 reads CASSLAMGTGAEAFF. The DNA of the CDR3 is TGCGCCAGCAGCTTGGCCATGGGAACAGGGGCTGAAGCTTTCTTT.

This chain connects TRBV14 to TRBJ2-7, with a weak D call TRBD2 (5 bases). The V gene's germline CDR1 is SGHDN and CDR2 FVKESK. The CDR3 is 17 residues long. V lost 0 bases, J lost 4 bases, and 19 bases lay in between. The CDR3 spells CASSQDLGSNRRYEQYF. CDR3 in DNA: TGTGCCAGCAGCCAAGATCTAGGTTCGAATCGGAGGTACGAGCAGTACTTC.